The clone carrying this T cell receptor (beta chain) was observed a handful of times. Antigen specificity is unknown. These data originate in a study of T-cell memory formation after mild COVID-19. Study summary: Among the donors, TCR clusters were largely specific to each donor. Study conclusions and caveats: Day 15 to 85 contractors were CD4/CD8 balanced; later expanders leaned CD4+.

With constant-segment primers, 5'RACE yielded cDNA libraries of TCR alpha and TCR beta that carried sample barcodes and UMIs. One entry per CDR3 protein, called by TCRdb with MiXCR from the 5' RACE reads. The sample consists of about 340,000 distinct CDR3 sequences, roughly 20% of them appearing once. V was clipped by 2 bases and J by 8 bases; unmatched bases: 11. Germline lookup yields CDR1 LGHDT and CDR2 YNNKEL (reference sequence). The CDR3 loop spans 15 amino acids. The receptor's source is a man aged 18-30 years who had mild COVID-19 (a few samples of this study predate the infection). Cell type and time point are not known. The genes are TRBV3-1 and TRBJ1-2; TRBD1 aligns across 7 bases. Source material: PBMCs or a T cell subset sorted from them (not recorded which). Written as DNA, the CDR3 is TGTGCCAGCAGCCAAATACTGACAGGGTTTGACGGCTACACCTTC. Its translation: CASSQILTGFDGYTF. The full variable domain, completed using reference TRBV3-1 and TRBJ1-2, is DTAVSQTPKYLVTQMGNDKSIKCEQNLGHDTMYWYKQDSKKFLKIMFSYNNKELIINETVPNRFSPKSPDKAHLNLHINSLELGDSAVYFCASSQILTGFDGYTFGSGTRLTVV.